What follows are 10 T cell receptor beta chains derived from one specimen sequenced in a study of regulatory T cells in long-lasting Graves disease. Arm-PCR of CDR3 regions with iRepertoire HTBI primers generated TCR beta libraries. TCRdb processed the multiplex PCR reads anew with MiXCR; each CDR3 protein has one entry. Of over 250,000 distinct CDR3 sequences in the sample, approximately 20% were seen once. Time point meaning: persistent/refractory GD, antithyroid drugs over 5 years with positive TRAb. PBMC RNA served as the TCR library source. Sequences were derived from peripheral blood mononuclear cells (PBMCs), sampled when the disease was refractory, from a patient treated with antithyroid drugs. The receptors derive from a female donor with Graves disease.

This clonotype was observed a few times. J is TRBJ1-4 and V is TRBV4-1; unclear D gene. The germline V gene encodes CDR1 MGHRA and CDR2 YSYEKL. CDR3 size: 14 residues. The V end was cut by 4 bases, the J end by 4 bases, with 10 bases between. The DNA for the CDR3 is TGCGCCAGCAGCCGACGGGAGTTTAATGAAAAACTGTTTTTT. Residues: CASSRREFNEKLFF.

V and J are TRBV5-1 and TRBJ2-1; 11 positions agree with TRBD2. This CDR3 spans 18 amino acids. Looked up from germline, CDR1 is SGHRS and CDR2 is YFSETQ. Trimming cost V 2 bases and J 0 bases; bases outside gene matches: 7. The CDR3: CASSFPTSGVSSYNEQFF. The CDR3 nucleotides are TGCGCCAGCAGCTTCCCGACTAGCGGGGTTAGCTCCTACAATGAGCAGTTCTTC.

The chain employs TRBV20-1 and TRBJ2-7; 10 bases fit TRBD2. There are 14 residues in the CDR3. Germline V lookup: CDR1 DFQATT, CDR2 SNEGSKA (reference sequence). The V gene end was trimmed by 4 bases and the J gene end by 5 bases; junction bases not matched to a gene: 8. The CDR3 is CSAMELAGSHEQYF. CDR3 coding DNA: TGCAGTGCTATGGAACTAGCGGGATCCCACGAGCAGTACTTC.

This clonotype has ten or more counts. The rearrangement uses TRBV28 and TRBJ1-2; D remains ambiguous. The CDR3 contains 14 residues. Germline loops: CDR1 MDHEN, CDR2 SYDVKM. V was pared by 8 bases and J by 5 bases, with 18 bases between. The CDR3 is CASGEAGFFYGYTF. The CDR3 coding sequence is TGTGCCAGCGGCGAGGCAGGATTCTTTTATGGCTACACCTTC.

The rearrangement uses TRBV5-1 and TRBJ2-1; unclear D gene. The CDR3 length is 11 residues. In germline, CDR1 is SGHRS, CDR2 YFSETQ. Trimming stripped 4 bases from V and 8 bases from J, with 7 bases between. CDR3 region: CASSAVYEQFF. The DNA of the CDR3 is TGCGCCAGCAGCGCCGTGTATGAGCAGTTCTTC.

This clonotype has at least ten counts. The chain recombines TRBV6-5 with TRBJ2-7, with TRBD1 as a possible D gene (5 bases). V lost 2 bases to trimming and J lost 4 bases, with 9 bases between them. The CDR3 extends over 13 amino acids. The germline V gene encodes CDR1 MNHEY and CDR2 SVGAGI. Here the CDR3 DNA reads TGTGCCAGCAGTTACGCCACAGGATACGAGCAGTACTTC. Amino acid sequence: CASSYATGYEQYF.

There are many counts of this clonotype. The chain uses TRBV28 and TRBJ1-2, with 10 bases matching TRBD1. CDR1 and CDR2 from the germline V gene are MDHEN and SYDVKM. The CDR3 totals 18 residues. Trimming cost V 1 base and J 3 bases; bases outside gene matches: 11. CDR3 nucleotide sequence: TGTGCCAGCAGTTTATTCCCTTTGGGGACAGGGGCAGACTATGGCTACACCTTC. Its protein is CASSLFPLGTGADYGYTF.

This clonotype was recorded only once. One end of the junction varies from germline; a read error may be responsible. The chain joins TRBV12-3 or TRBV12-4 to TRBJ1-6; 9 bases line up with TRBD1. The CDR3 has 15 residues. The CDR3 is CAGSFGTGHNSPLHF. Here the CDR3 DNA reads TGTGCCGGCAGTTTTGGGACAGGGCATAATTCACCCCTCCACTTT.

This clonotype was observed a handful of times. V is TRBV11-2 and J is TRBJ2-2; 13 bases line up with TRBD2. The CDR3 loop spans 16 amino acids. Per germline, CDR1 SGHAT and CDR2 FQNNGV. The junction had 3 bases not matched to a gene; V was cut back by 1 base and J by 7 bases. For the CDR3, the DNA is TGTGCCAGCAGCTTAGGACTAGCGGGAGGACACGGGGAGCTGTTTTTT. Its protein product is CASSLGLAGGHGELFF.

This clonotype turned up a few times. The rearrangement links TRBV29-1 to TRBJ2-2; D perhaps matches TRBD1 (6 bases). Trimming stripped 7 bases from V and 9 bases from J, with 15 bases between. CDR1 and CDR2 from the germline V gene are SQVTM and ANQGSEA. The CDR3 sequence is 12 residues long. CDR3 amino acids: CSGGSGGRELFF. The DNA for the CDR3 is TGCAGCGGGGGCAGTGGGGGCCGGGAGCTGTTTTTT.